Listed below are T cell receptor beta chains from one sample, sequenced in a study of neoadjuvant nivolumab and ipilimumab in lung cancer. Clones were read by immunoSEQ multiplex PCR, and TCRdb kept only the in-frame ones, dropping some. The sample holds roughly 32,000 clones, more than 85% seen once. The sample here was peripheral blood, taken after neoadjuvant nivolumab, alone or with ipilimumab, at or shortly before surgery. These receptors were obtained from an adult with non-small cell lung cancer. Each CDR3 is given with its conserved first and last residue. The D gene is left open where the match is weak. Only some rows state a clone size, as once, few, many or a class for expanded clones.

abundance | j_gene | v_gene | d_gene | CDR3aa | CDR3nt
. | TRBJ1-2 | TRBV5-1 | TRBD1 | CASSSPGGELDGYTF | TGCGCCAGCAGCTCTCCAGGGGGGGAACTAGATGGCTACACCTTC
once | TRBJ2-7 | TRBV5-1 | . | CASSLDNRLTYEQYF | TGCGCCAGCAGCTTGGATAACAGATTGACCTACGAGCAGTACTTC
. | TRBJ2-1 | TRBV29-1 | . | CSVVHTGTRGFSYNEQFF | TGCAGCGTTGTTCACACCGGGACTCGGGGCTTCTCCTACAATGAGCAGTTCTTC
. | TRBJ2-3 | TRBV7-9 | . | CASSFGDSDTQYF | TGTGCCAGCAGCTTCGGAGATTCAGATACGCAGTATTTT
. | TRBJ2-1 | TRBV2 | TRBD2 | CASGEGRGDNEQFF | TGTGCCAGCGGGGAGGGGCGGGGGGACAATGAGCAGTTCTTC
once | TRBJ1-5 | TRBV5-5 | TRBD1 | CASSRITGAGQPQHF | TGTGCCAGCAGCCGTATTACAGGGGCGGGTCAGCCCCAGCATTTT
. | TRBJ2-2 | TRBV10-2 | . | CASSEFGASPYTGELFF | TGCGCCAGCAGTGAATTTGGAGCCTCACCATACACCGGGGAGCTGTTTTTT
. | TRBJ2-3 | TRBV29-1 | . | CSVPPTTDTQYF | TGCAGCGTTCCCCCAACTACAGATACGCAGTATTTT
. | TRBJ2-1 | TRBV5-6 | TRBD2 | CASSLAGAGGASEQFF | TGTGCCAGCAGCTTGGCCGGAGCGGGAGGGGCATCTGAGCAGTTCTTC
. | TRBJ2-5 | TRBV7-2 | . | CASSQTPQETQYF | TGTGCCAGCAGCCAGACTCCTCAAGAGACCCAGTACTTC
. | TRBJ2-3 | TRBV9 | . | CASTGSRHADTQYF | TGTGCCAGCACCGGGAGCAGGCATGCAGATACGCAGTATTTT
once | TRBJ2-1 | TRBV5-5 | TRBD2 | CASSLNLAGGRYNEQFF | TGTGCCAGCAGCTTAAACTTAGCGGGAGGGAGGTACAATGAGCAGTTCTTC
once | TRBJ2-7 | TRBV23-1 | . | CASSQSKGQYEQYF | TGCGCCAGCAGTCAATCTAAGGGTCAGTACGAGCAGTACTTC
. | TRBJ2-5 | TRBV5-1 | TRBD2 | CASSSNSGSGTQYF | TGCGCCAGCAGCTCCAATAGCGGGAGTGGGACCCAGTACTTC
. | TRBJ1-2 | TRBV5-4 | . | CASSSQGRPSPGYTF | TGTGCCAGCAGCTCGCAGGGACGTCCGTCCCCTGGCTACACCTTC
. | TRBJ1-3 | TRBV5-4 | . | CASSLGIDSSGNTIYF | TGTGCCAGCAGCTTGGGGATCGATAGCTCTGGAAACACCATATATTTT
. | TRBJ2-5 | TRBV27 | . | CASSLSGSNTGTQYF | TGTGCCAGCAGTCTTAGCGGTTCTAACACAGGGACCCAGTACTTC
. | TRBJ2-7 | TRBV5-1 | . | CASKSGTGFYEQYF | TGCGCCAGCAAGTCTGGGACGGGGTTCTACGAGCAGTACTTC
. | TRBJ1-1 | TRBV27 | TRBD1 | CASSPYRGNTEAFF | TGTGCCAGCAGTCCGTACAGGGGTAACACTGAAGCTTTCTTT
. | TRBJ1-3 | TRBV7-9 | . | CASSPGQRNTIYF | TGTGCCAGCAGCCCAGGACAGAGAAACACCATATATTTT
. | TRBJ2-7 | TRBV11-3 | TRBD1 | CASSPRTGGYEQYF | TGTGCCAGCAGCCCACGGACAGGGGGCTACGAGCAGTACTTC
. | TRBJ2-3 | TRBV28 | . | CASSPPDPLSTDTQYF | TGTGCCAGCAGTCCCCCCGACCCATTGAGCACAGATACGCAGTATTTT
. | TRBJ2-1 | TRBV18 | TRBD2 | CASSPLIAGANNEQFF | TGTGCCAGCTCACCACTTATAGCGGGAGCGAACAATGAGCAGTTCTTC
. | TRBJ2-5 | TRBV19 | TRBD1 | CASSRGQEETQYF | TGTGCCAGTAGCAGGGGACAGGAAGAGACCCAGTACTTC
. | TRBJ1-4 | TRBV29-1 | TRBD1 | CSVGNRGNEKLFF | TGCAGCGTTGGGAACAGGGGTAATGAAAAACTGTTTTTT
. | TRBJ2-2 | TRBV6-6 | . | CASSLTGELFF | TGTGCCAGCAGCCTCACCGGGGAGCTGTTTTTT
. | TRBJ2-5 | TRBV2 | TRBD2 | CASTASPRGAQYF | TGTGCCAGCACCGCGTCTCCTCGGGGGGCCCAGTACTTC
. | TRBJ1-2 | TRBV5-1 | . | CASSLAGYGYTF | TGCGCCAGCAGCTTGGCGGGCTATGGCTACACCTTC
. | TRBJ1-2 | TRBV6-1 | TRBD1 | CASSGTGTGNGYTF | TGTGCCAGCAGCGGAACCGGGACAGGGAACGGCTACACCTTC
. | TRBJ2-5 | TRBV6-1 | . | CASSGLQGRVETQYF | TGTGCCAGCAGTGGCCTACAGGGGAGGGTGGAGACCCAGTACTTC
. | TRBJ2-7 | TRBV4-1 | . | CASMRTEGSYEQYF | TGCGCCAGCATGCGGACAGAGGGTTCCTACGAGCAGTACTTC
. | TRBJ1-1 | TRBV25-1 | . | CASSPELGRPEAFF | TGTGCCAGCAGTCCCGAATTAGGACGGCCCGAAGCTTTCTTT
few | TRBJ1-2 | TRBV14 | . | CASSQDYSYGYTF | TGTGCCAGCAGCCAAGACTACAGCTATGGCTACACCTTC
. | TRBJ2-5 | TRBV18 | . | CASSPTQVSQETQYF | TGTGCCAGCTCACCTACACAGGTGTCCCAAGAGACCCAGTACTTC
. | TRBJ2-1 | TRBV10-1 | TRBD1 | CASSAQGALDNEQFF | TGCGCCAGCAGTGCACAGGGGGCCCTAGACAATGAGCAGTTCTTC
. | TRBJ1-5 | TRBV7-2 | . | CASSLGPSQPQHF | TGTGCCAGCAGCTTAGGGCCGTCCCAGCCCCAGCATTTT
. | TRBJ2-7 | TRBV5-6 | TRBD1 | CASRTRGYNEQYF | TGTGCCAGCAGAACCAGGGGGTACAACGAGCAGTACTTC
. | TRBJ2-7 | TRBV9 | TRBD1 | CASSVAGTGPPYEQYF | TGTGCCAGCAGCGTAGCCGGGACAGGGCCTCCCTACGAGCAGTACTTC
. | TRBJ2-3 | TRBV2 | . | CASSVSTDTQYF | TGTGCCAGCTCGGTGAGCACAGATACGCAGTATTTT
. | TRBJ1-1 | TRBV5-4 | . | CASSPTTRARLGTEAFF | TGTGCCAGCAGCCCTACAACCCGGGCGAGACTGGGTACTGAAGCTTTCTTT
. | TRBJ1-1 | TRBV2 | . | CASSSQGGNTEAFF | TGTGCCAGCAGTTCCCAGGGAGGGAACACTGAAGCTTTCTTT